A selection of T cell receptor beta chains follows, all from one sample in a study of shared clonotypes between healthy human individuals. Generated by immunoSEQ multiplex PCR, the TCRdb table keeps only in-frame clones and is missing some. Here the sample spans some 2,000,000 clones, almost 96% being singletons. The sequencing sample was made of naive CD4+ T cells sorted from blood. These receptors were taken from a man aged 18 to 29 in good health. CDR3s include the opening cysteine and the closing phenylalanine or tryptophan. The order of the fields is V gene, clone size, CDR3 protein. Part of the rows lack a size; the others show once, few, many or a class for expanded clones.

V: TRBV4-1; size: NA; CDR3: CASSQGEEGVGTF
V: TRBV6-5; size: once; CDR3: CASLRGKGDTQYF
V: TRBV19; size: NA; CDR3: CASSMFTSGSYIQYF
V: TRBV7-9; size: NA; CDR3: CASSVTTGTGLYEQYF
V: TRBV7-9; size: once; CDR3: CASSPPDRGVDGYTF
V: TRBV18; size: NA; CDR3: CASSPPGQGARKPQHF
V: TRBV5-6; size: NA; CDR3: CASSLVYSEPSYEQYF
V: TRBV6-6; size: once; CDR3: CASSPGQGSYNEQFF
V: TRBV2; size: NA; CDR3: CASSPGQVMNTEAFF
V: TRBV2; size: NA; CDR3: CASSEIHLQPQHF
V: TRBV9; size: once; CDR3: CASSVGGQGGNQPQHF
V: TRBV5-8; size: NA; CDR3: CASSLVPDSLFYNEQFF
V: TRBV18; size: NA; CDR3: CASSPPTGSQETQYF
V: TRBV19; size: NA; CDR3: CASSIGGGSTYNEQFF
V: TRBV7-9; size: NA; CDR3: CASSFQGANEKLFF
V: TRBV2; size: NA; CDR3: CASSGTGLDDYGYTF
V: TRBV6-1; size: once; CDR3: CASTPDRAMNTEAFF
V: TRBV2; size: once; CDR3: CASSGQGWSEQYF
V: TRBV4-1; size: NA; CDR3: CASSQGTGNQPQHF
V: TRBV19; size: few; CDR3: CASTEREGETQYF
V: TRBV5-6; size: NA; CDR3: CASSRRRGGRGTGELFF
V: TRBV28; size: NA; CDR3: CASSLPSPQPQHF
V: TRBV25-1; size: NA; CDR3: CASNRYNEQFF
V: TRBV19; size: NA; CDR3: CASSFQTDLNTEAFF
V: TRBV5-4; size: NA; CDR3: CASSWTSGSIRAEYF
V: TRBV4-1; size: NA; CDR3: CASSQDWARTDTQYF
V: TRBV4-2; size: NA; CDR3: CASSPSGQGETQYF
V: TRBV4-2; size: NA; CDR3: CASNHENTGELFF
V: TRBV19; size: NA; CDR3: CASSVGNSGNTIYF
V: TRBV7-9; size: NA; CDR3: CASSLVQGVNTEAFF
V: TRBV6-1; size: once; CDR3: CAGRTGWSQETQYF
V: TRBV10-3; size: NA; CDR3: CAIRTELSGNTIYF
V: TRBV7-2; size: NA; CDR3: CASSPGAAGTYTEAFF
V: TRBV19; size: NA; CDR3: CASSILTSGNTEAFF
V: TRBV5-1; size: NA; CDR3: CASSTSGDYGYTF